This T cell receptor (beta chain) was captured by sequencing in a study of cytomegalovirus exposure and HLA in healthy donors. This clone was detected a few times. With 60 Vbeta and 13 Jbeta primers, the PCR was carried out. The data were produced by immunoSEQ multiplex PCR, yet TCRdb's version contains in-frame clones alone and is incomplete. The sample lists about 130,000 clones, 75% to 85% occurring once. The sequence derives from a man aged 30 to 45 in good health and CMV-seropositive. Sequenced sample: PBMCs.

CDR3 sequence reads: CASSFRQGPGEQYF. CDR3 DNA: TGCGCCAGCAGTTTTAGACAGGGGCCAGGCGAGCAGTACTTC. The chain uses TRBV5-1 and TRBJ2-7, with 8 bases that match TRBD1. Germline loops: CDR1 SGHRS, CDR2 YFSETQ. V was pared by 5 bases and J by 6 bases, with 10 bases of the junction left unmatched. CDR3 length equals 14 residues.